Described below is a single T cell receptor (beta chain) sequence and its context. In germline, CDR1 is MNHEY, CDR2 SMNVEV (reference sequence). The CDR3 contains 16 residues. The J segment lost 10 bases and the V segment lost 2 bases, leaving 9 bases of the junction unmatched. The data belong to a study of blood T cell repertoires in COVID-19. Whole-study context: COVID-19 samples from acute and convalescent phases originated in the United States, Italy and Spain.

As processed by the authors: Estimation of nucleated cell counts relied on the amplification of reference gene primers. TCRdb's table, derived via immunoSEQ multiplex PCR, lists solely in-frame clones and lacks some. V and J calls and clone size follow that table, whereas D and trimming were derived from the DNA. Among roughly 87,000 clones, approximately 84% were seen once, and the ten largest hold 17%. This TCR came from a woman aged 60-75 years with acute or convalescent COVID-19. The specimen was peripheral blood. The chain has TRBV27 and TRBJ1-6; 9 bases are shared with TRBD1. The CDR3 DNA reads TGTGCCAGCAGTTTACTCGGACAGGGGTCGGGATCACCCCTCCACTTT. Protein: CASSLLGQGSGSPLHF.